The T cell receptor (beta chain) under discussion was sequenced for a study of PD-1 blockade in mismatch repair-deficient tumors. The study, taken as a whole, reports: After pembrolizumab, tumor-resident clones rose rapidly, then generally contracted before radiologic responses.

Assay: immunoSEQ multiplex PCR; the TCRdb copy retains only in-frame clones and omits some. The table has approximately 63,000 clones, about 91% seen once. The CDR3 loop spans 15 amino acids. Germline loops: CDR1 SGHVS, CDR2 FNYEAQ. Trimming stripped 1 base from V and 3 bases from J, with 13 bases between. With respect to this clone: The antigen is unknown.

Sequenced here: peripheral blood, sampled 52 weeks after starting pembrolizumab. The V call is TRBV7-6, the J call TRBJ2-7; D not resolved. This receptor was identified in an adult with mismatch repair-deficient cancer. CDR3 amino acids: CASSLEVSPGYEQYF. The CDR3 DNA reads TGTGCCAGCAGCTTAGAGGTATCCCCGGGCTACGAGCAGTACTTC.